This T cell receptor beta chain was captured in a study of shared clonotypes between healthy human individuals. There were no recent acute infections or vaccinations among the donors, who were healthy HIV-negative adults. The genomic DNA of each subset was split evenly across several immunoSEQ plates. Replicate PCRs for sorted subsets used roughly 200 ng DNA; this equaled 33,000 or so T cell genomes. Sequencing used immunoSEQ multiplex PCR; TCRdb keeps in-frame clones, though not all of them. The table records about 1.1 million clones, 77% of them present only once. V shed 2 bases and J shed 1 base, with 10 bases lying between them. The CDR3 loop spans 15 amino acids. Germline V gives CDR1 SEHNR, CDR2 FQNEAQ (reference sequence).

Sample: memory CD4+ T cells from PBMCs. Stated subset: CD45RA-negative fraction. The chain joins TRBV7-9 to TRBJ2-3; D unresolved. The clonotype comes from a man between 18 and 35 years old in good health. Some clones in this sample may be carry-over from other donors' samples. The CDR3 nucleotides read TGTGCCAGCAGCTTAATGGTCAGTCGCACAGATACGCAGTATTTT. Encoded protein: CASSLMVSRTDTQYF. The full variable domain, in which reference TRBV7-9 and TRBJ2-3 provide the parts outside the CDR3, is DTGVSQNPRHKITKRGQNVTFRCDPISEHNRLYWYRQTLGQGPEFLTYFQNEAQLEKSRLLSDRFSAERPKGSFSTLEIQRTEQGDSAMYLCASSLMVSRTDTQYFGPGTRLTVL.